This passage covers 15 T cell receptor beta chains from one sample sequenced in a study of cytomegalovirus exposure and HLA in healthy donors. 60 Vbeta and 13 Jbeta primers were used in PCR. Repertoires were generated with immunoSEQ multiplex PCR, while TCRdb's copy carries only in-frame clones and drops some. The sample holds 84,000 or so clones, roughly 79% seen once. Sequencing was carried out using PBMCs. These receptors came from a male donor in good health and CMV-seronegative.

This chain uses TRBV11-3 with TRBJ2-1, with 13 nucleotides matching TRBD2. Trimming removed 4 bases from V and 7 bases from J; junction bases left unmatched: 1. Germline-derived CDR1 and CDR2 are SGHNT and YENEEA. CDR3 length: 14 residues. The CDR3 sequence: CASSWTSGRNEQFF. CDR3 nucleotide sequence: TGTGCCAGCAGCTGGACTAGCGGGAGAAATGAGCAGTTCTTC.

The CDR3 nucleotides read TGTGCCAGCAGCCGGGACAGGGAAAGAGGATACGAGCAGTACTTC. Protein sequence: CASSRDRERGYEQYF. J is TRBJ2-7 and V is TRBV6-1, with 9 bases lining up with TRBD1. V lost 6 bases to trimming and J lost 4 bases; unmatched junction nucleotides: 10. Germline lookup yields CDR1 MNHNS and CDR2 SASEGT. This CDR3 comprises 15 residues.

V usage is TRBV19 and J usage is TRBJ1-1; D possibly corresponds to TRBD1 (5 bases). V lost 7 bases and J lost 1, with 16 bases in between. Germline V gives CDR1 LNHDA, CDR2 SQIVND (reference sequence). CDR3 size: 15 residues. The chain's CDR3 is CASKLQPGGNTEAFF. The CDR3 DNA follows: TGTGCCAGTAAGCTCCAGCCGGGGGGGAACACTGAAGCTTTCTTT.

This chain uses TRBV6-5 with TRBJ2-2; 9 bases match TRBD1. The CDR3 totals 14 residues. Trimming at V came to 6 bases and at J to 8 bases, leaving 7 bases not matched to a gene. Germline-derived CDR1 and CDR2 are MNHEY and SVGAGI. The CDR3 DNA reads TGTGCCAGCAGACAGAACAGGGGGCTAGGGGAGCTGTTTTTT. This encodes CASRQNRGLGELFF.

A few counts support this clone. The chain employs TRBV4-3 and TRBJ2-7, with TRBD1 identical over 8 bases. The length of the CDR3 is 16 residues. Germline V gene data show CDR1 as LGHNA and CDR2 as YSLEER. The J segment lost 2 bases and the V segment lost 0 bases, leaving 6 bases of the junction unmatched. The CDR3: CASSQDRDRGTYEQYF. The CDR3 nucleotides are TGCGCCAGCAGCCAAGATCGAGACAGGGGTACCTACGAGCAGTACTTC.

The V call is TRBV18, the J call TRBJ1-5, with D possibly being TRBD1 (5 bases). The germline V gene encodes CDR1 KGHSH and CDR2 LQKENI. CDR3 length equals 17 residues. Trimming pared 4 bases from V and 2 bases from J, leaving 18 bases between. The CDR3 reads CASSQRGGDTRNQPQHF. Here the CDR3 DNA reads TGTGCCAGCTCACAGCGGGGAGGGGATACTCGCAATCAGCCCCAGCATTTT.

The chain has TRBV6-5 and TRBJ1-2, with a tentative D call TRBD1 (5 bases). The CDR3 covers 14 residues. Germline values: CDR1 MNHEY, CDR2 SVGAGI. V gave up 10 bases and J gave up 4 bases, with 19 bases separating them. For the CDR3, the DNA is TGTGCCACCTGTCTAGGGGTCTGGGCCTATGGCTACACCTTC. It codes for CATCLGVWAYGYTF.

The chain has TRBV19 and TRBJ1-1; TRBD1 matches at 10 bases. Germline CDR1 reads LNHDA; CDR2 reads SQIVND (reference sequence). CDR3 length equals 13 residues. V lost 3 bases, J lost 10 bases, and 5 bases stayed unmatched. The CDR3 loop is CASSMVGDRGAFF. The CDR3 nucleotides are TGTGCCAGTAGTATGGTAGGGGACAGGGGAGCTTTCTTT.

The chain links TRBV9 to TRBJ1-2; 7 nucleotides match TRBD1. This CDR3 is built from 15 residues. Germline V gene data show CDR1 as SGDLS and CDR2 as YYNGEE. V lost 4 bases and J lost 4; bases outside the gene matches: 10. DNA for the CDR3: TGTGCCAGCAGCACTCACCGGGACAGAGTCTATGGCTACACCTTC. It is translated as CASSTHRDRVYGYTF.

The chain is built from TRBV28 and TRBJ2-7; 10 positions agree with TRBD2. CDR3 length: 15 amino acids. V was clipped by 2 bases and J by 5 bases; unmatched bases: 6. CDR1 and CDR2 from the germline V gene are MDHEN and SYDVKM. The CDR3 is CASSLTLAGADEQYF. For the CDR3, the DNA is TGTGCCAGCAGTTTAACCCTAGCGGGAGCGGACGAGCAGTACTTC.

The chain combines TRBV9 with TRBJ2-5; the match to TRBD1 covers 10 bases. CDR1 and CDR2 (germline): SGDLS, YYNGEE. J was trimmed by 4 bases and V by 3 bases; bases with no gene match: 6. The CDR3 covers 15 residues. Written as DNA, the CDR3 is TGTGCCAGCAGCGGGGGACGGACAGGGGGAGAGACCCAGTACTTC. Protein product: CASSGGRTGGETQYF.

This clone occurred a few times. The chain joins TRBV27 to TRBJ1-6; D possibly corresponds to TRBD1 (5 bases). CDR1 MNHEY and CDR2 SMNVEV come from the germline V gene (reference sequence). The CDR3 has 15 residues. V was trimmed by 3 bases and J by 7 bases, leaving 13 bases between them. This CDR3 is CASSFALGGNSPLHF. CDR3 in DNA: TGTGCCAGCAGTTTCGCCCTCGGGGGGAATTCACCCCTCCACTTT.

The rearrangement links TRBV4-3 to TRBJ2-7; 7 positions agree with TRBD2. Germline V lookup: CDR1 LGHNA, CDR2 YSLEER. The CDR3 has 13 residues. The trim removed 0 bases at V and 5 bases at J, leaving 1 base unmatched. The CDR3 here is CASSQESGNEQYF. The CDR3 DNA sequence: TGCGCCAGCAGCCAAGAGAGCGGGAACGAGCAGTACTTC.

The J gene is TRBJ2-2, the V gene TRBV6-6; perhaps TRBD2 as D (5 bases). This CDR3 is 14 amino acids long. Germline loops: CDR1 MNHNY, CDR2 SVGAGI (reference sequence). V lost 5 bases to trimming and J lost 7 bases, with 14 bases between them. The CDR3 region is CASSLSGINGELFF. In nucleotides, the CDR3 is TGTGCCAGCAGTCTCTCCGGGATAAACGGGGAGCTGTTTTTT.

This chain links TRBV6-6 with TRBJ1-1; D is unresolved. V lost 2 bases and J 6 bases, leaving 4 bases between the germline ends. The CDR3 loop spans 11 amino acids. CDR1 and CDR2 (germline): MNHNY, SVGAGI (reference sequence). CDR3 loop: CASSYVSEAFF. DNA of the CDR3: TGTGCCAGCAGTTACGTCTCTGAAGCTTTCTTT.